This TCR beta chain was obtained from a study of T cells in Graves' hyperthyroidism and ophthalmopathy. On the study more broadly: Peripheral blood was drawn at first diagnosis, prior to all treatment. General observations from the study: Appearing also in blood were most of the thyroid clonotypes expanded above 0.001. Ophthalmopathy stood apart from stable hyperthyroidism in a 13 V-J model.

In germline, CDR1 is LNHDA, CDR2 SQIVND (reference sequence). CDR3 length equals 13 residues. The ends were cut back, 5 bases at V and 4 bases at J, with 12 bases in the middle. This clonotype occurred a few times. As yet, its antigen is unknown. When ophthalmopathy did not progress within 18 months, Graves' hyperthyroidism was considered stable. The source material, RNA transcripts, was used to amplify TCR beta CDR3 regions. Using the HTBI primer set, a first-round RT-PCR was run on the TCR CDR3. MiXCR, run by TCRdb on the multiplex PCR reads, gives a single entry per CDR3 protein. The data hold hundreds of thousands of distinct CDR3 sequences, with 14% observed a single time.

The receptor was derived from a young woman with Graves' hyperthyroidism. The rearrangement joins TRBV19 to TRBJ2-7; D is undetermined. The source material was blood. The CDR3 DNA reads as TGTGCCAGTAGTCCCCTGGGGATTTACGAGCAGTACTTC. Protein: CASSPLGIYEQYF. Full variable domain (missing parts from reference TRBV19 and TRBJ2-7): DGGITQSPKYLFRKEGQNVTLSCEQNLNHDAMYWYRQDPGQGLRLIYYSQIVNDFQKGDIAEGYSVSREKKESFPLTVTSAQKNPTAFYLCASSPLGIYEQYFGPGTRLTVT.